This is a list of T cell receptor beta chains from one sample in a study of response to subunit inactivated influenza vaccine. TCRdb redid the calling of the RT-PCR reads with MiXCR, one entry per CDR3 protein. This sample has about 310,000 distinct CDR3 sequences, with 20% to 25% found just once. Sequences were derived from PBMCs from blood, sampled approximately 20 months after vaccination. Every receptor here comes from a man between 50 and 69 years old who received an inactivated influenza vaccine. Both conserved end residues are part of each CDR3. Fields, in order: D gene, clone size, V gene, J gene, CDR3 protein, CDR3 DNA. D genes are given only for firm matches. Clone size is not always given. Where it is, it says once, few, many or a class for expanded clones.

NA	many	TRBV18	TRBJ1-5	CASSRQTLGQPQHF	TGTGCCAGCTCACGACAGACCCTCGGTCAGCCCCAGCATTTT
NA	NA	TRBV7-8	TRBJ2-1	CASMLLSSYNEQFF	TGTGCCAGCATGTTACTGAGCTCCTACAATGAGCAGTTCTTC
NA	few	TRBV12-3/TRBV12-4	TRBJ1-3	CASSLRSLSGNTIYF	TGTGCCAGCAGTTTAAGGAGTCTCTCTGGAAACACCATATATTTT
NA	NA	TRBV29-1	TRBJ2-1	CSVAYRFNEQFF	TGCAGCGTTGCGTACAGGTTCAATGAGCAGTTCTTC
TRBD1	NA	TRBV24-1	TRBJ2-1	CATSVAWGQGNNEQFF	TGTGCCACCAGTGTGGCTTGGGGACAGGGTAACAATGAGCAGTTCTTC
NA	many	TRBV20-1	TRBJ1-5	CSARDQARNLYSNQPQHF	TGCAGTGCTAGAGATCAAGCCAGGAATCTTTATAGCAATCAGCCCCAGCATTTT
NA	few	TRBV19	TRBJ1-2	CASSRQGTNYGYTF	TGTGCCAGTAGTAGGCAGGGCACTAACTATGGCTACACCTTC
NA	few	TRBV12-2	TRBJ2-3	CASRLASRGGYTDTQYF	TGTGCAAGTCGCTTAGCGAGTCGGGGGGGATACACAGATACGCAGTATTTT
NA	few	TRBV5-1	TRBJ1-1	CASSTQGRNTEAFF	TGCGCCAGCAGCACACAGGGAAGGAACACTGAAGCTTTCTTT
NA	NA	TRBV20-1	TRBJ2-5	CSALGAGENQETQYF	TGCAGTGCCTTGGGGGCGGGAGAGAACCAAGAGACCCAGTACTTC
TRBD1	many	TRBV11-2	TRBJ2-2	CASSLDRRTGNTGELFF	TGTGCCAGCAGCTTAGATCGCCGGACAGGGAACACCGGGGAGCTGTTTTTT
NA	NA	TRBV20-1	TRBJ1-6	CSASAQSYNSPLHF	TGCAGTGCTAGCGCTCAGTCTTATAATTCACCCCTCCACTTT
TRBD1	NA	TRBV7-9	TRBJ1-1	CASGSPGQGIEAFF	TGTGCCAGCGGCTCGCCGGGACAGGGTATTGAAGCTTTCTTT
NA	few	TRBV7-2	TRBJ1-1	CASLQTNTEAFF	TGTGCCAGCCTCCAAACGAACACTGAAGCTTTCTTT
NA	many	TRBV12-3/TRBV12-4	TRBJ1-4	CASSWVSGNNEKLFF	TGTGCCAGCAGTTGGGTGTCGGGAAATAATGAAAAACTGTTTTTT
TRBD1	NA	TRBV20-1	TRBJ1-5	CSVGTGGMNQPQHF	TGCAGTGTAGGGACAGGGGGGATGAATCAGCCCCAGCATTTT
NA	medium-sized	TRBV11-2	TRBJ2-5	CASSLGETQYF	TGTGCCAGCAGCTTAGGAGAGACCCAGTACTTC
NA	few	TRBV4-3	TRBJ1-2	CASSQDAQGGRRGYTF	TGCGCCAGCAGCCAAGACGCCCAAGGGGGGCGGCGAGGCTACACCTTC
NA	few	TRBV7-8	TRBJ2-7	CASRSRDGAYEQYF	TGTGCCAGCAGGTCCCGGGACGGAGCCTACGAGCAGTACTTC
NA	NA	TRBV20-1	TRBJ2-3	CSARALGDTQYF	TGCAGTGCTAGAGCCCTCGGAGATACGCAGTATTTT
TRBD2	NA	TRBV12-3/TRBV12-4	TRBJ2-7	CASSLTVAGFYEQYF	TGTGCCAGCAGTTTGACCGTAGCGGGCTTCTACGAGCAGTACTTC
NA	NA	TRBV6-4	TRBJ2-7	CAAQEVSYEQYF	TGTGCCGCACAGGAGGTTTCCTACGAGCAGTACTTC
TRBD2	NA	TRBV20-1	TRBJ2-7	CSASLPGLGSVEQYF	TGCAGTGCTAGCCTCCCGGGACTAGGGTCCGTCGAGCAGTACTTC
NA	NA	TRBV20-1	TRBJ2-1	CSASKGNLNNEQFF	TGCAGTGCGAGCAAGGGTAACCTCAACAATGAGCAGTTCTTC
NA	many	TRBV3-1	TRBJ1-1	CASSQEVGRPNTEAFF	TGTGCCAGCAGCCAAGAGGTAGGGCGTCCGAACACTGAAGCTTTCTTT
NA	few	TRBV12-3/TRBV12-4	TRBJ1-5	CASSLEGRQPQHF	TGTGCCAGCAGTTTAGAGGGACGTCAGCCCCAGCATTTT
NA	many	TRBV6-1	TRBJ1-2	CASSETSVGFNGYTF	TGTGCCAGCAGTGAAACCAGCGTAGGGTTTAATGGCTACACCTTC